This record covers a single T cell receptor (beta chain). Antigen: not known. These data come from a study of identical twins. Notes on the study in general: Weaker excess twin sharing was seen among beta out-of-frame sequences. While abundant cord blood beta clonotypes carried fewer insertions, memory repertoires showed no such pattern.

V lost 6 bases and J 3 bases, leaving 9 bases between the germline ends. The germline gives CDR1 MNHEY, CDR2 SMNVEV (reference sequence). The CDR3 extends over 12 amino acids. It was template switching that added a universal primer site, and there were unique molecular identifiers on the cDNA. TCRdb used MiXCR to reprocess the 5' RACE reads, holding one entry per CDR3 protein. The sample has about 470,000 distinct CDR3 sequences; approximately 24% are singletons. This sample was shared with a second study, whose subject was T cells expressing NK-cell markers.

Sequencing was performed on CD4+ T cells sorted from blood. The V call is TRBV27, the J call TRBJ2-7; D may be TRBD1 (5 bases). This receptor was obtained from a woman aged 18 to 35 in good health. The CDR3 nucleotides are TGTGCCAGCAGAGGGGAAGACTACGAGCAGTACTTC. Protein product: CASRGEDYEQYF.